This TCR beta chain was identified in a study of blood T cell repertoires in COVID-19. Study background: Sites in the United States, Italy and Spain provided acute and convalescent COVID-19 samples. Sources were T cells, B-cell-depleted T cells, or PBMCs; the material itself was cDNA or gDNA.

Participants had their cohort set by participant-reported clinical history. The CDR3 spans 13 residues. V lost 3 bases to trimming and J lost 10 bases; unmatched junction nucleotides: 8. Looked up from germline, CDR1 is MNHNS and CDR2 is SASEGT. Profiled with immunoSEQ multiplex PCR; TCRdb holds only in-frame clones, not every one. The sample includes roughly 160,000 clones, 65% to 85% of them seen just once. The sequence derives from a woman between 40 and 55 years old with acute COVID-19. The chain links TRBV6-1 to TRBJ2-7; 8 nucleotides line up with TRBD1. Sequencing was performed on PBMCs or T cells enriched from blood (not recorded which). The CDR3 sequence is CASSETPDRDQYF. The CDR3 DNA follows: TGTGCCAGCAGTGAGACACCGGACAGGGACCAGTACTTC.